Listed below are T cell receptor beta chains from one sample, sequenced in a study of T cell responses to AZD1222 COVID-19 vaccine. TCRdb keeps only in-frame clones here, not all; method: immunoSEQ multiplex PCR. The sample lists roughly 140,000 clones, about 92% occurring once. The sample in question was peripheral blood, obtained on day 0 of AZD1222 vaccination. The receptor set was obtained from an adult in good health. Both conserved end residues are part of each CDR3. The order of the fields is V gene, CDR3 protein.

TRBV7-8	CATEFRGSYNEQFF
TRBV12-3/TRBV12-4	CASSLLGEQYF
TRBV5-1	CASSSDSMGETQYF
TRBV5-1	CASSLGEVSTEAFF
TRBV10-3	CAISESQGQIAFF
TRBV27	CASSPPSGSPVVDTQYF
TRBV6-5	CASRNGQGFYGYTF
TRBV9	CASSPGWDGEAFF
TRBV20-1	CSARVGYGYTF
TRBV13	CASSSSSGSRYEQYF
TRBV9	CASSIRQGADEKLFF
TRBV9	CASSAQQGSGYTF
TRBV10-3	CAISETATNEKLFF
TRBV7-9	CASPRTEDYNSPLHF
TRBV7-8	CASSPRGQGNSPLHF
TRBV5-1	CASSLGSGSYEQYF
TRBV19	CASSLRQGRSNQPQHF
TRBV5-4	CASSGQSNSPLHF
TRBV7-3	CASSLMGMGVNEQFF
TRBV5-1	CASSFRQGSSYEQYF
TRBV27	CASSGIGTRSSKRVYEQYF
TRBV20-1	CSAGSNEQFF
TRBV11-2	CASSLRGAVNSPLHF
TRBV28	CASKTGREKLFF
TRBV16	CASSQPDSYGYTF
TRBV2	CASNMDSPEGIQYF
TRBV5-6	CASSLDRGYGYTF
TRBV19	CASSNVNLDLNTEAFF
TRBV5-4	CASRAEGGQYYNEQFF
TRBV6-2/TRBV6-3	CASSHYPDRYGYTF
TRBV2	CASSMTGADTEAFF
TRBV12-3/TRBV12-4	CASSPANYGYTF
TRBV21-1	CASTLPGETYEQYF
TRBV29-1	CSAVEHQTAFF
TRBV30	CAWRTFGAGNEKLFF
TRBV11-3	CASSFGRGSEQYF